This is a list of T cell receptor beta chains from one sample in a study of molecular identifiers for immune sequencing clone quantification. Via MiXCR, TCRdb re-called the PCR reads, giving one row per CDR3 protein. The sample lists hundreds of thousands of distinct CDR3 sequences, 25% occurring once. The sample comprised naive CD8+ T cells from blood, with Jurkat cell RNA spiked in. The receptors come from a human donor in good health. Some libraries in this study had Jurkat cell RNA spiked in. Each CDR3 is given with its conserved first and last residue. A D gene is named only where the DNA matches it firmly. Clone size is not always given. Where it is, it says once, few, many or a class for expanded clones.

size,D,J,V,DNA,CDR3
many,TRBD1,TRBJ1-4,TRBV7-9,TGTGCCAGCAGCTTACGGGACAGGGGCCTTAATGAAAAACTGTTTTTT,CASSLRDRGLNEKLFF
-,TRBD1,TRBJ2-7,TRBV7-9,TGTGCCAGCAGCCTCGGACAGGGAGAGAGCTCCTACGAGCAGTACTTC,CASSLGQGESSYEQYF
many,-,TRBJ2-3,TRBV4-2,TGTGCCAGCAGCCAAGATAACAGCTACAGCACAGATACGCAGTATTTT,CASSQDNSYSTDTQYF
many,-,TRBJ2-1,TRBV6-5,TGCGCCAGCAGCCGGGGGTACAATGAGCAGTTCTTC,CASSRGYNEQFF
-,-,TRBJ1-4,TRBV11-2,TGTGCCAGCAGCTTGAAGGGCACCGGCGGTGAAAAACTGTTTTTT,CASSLKGTGGEKLFF
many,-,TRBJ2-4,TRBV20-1,TGCAGTGCTAGAAAAGCCAAAAACATTCAGTACTTC,CSARKAKNIQYF
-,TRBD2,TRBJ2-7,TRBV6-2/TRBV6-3,TGTGCCAGCAGTCTAGCGGGAGGTTTCCACGAGCAGTACTTC,CASSLAGGFHEQYF
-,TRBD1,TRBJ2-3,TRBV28,TGTGCCAGCAGTTTTGACAGGGGAAGGACAGATACGCAGTATTTT,CASSFDRGRTDTQYF
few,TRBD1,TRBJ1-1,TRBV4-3,TGCGCCAGCAGCCAGGGGGACAGGGGATATGTTGAAGCTTTCTTT,CASSQGDRGYVEAFF
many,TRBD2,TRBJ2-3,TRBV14,TGTGCCAGCAGCCAAGGAGGACTAGCGGCCCCCACAGATACGCAGTATTTT,CASSQGGLAAPTDTQYF
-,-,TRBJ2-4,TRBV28,TGTGCCAGAAGTTCGTTGGGTTCGACCAAAAACATTCAGTACTTC,CARSSLGSTKNIQYF